This record concerns one T cell receptor (beta chain) sequence. These data are taken from a study of T cell responses to AZD1222 COVID-19 vaccine. Here immunoSEQ multiplex PCR was the method, and the copy in TCRdb shows in-frame clones only, minus some. The sample holds under 20,000 clones, roughly four fifths seen once. The CDR3 spans 16 residues. Per germline, CDR1 SGHVS and CDR2 FQNEAQ. Trimming removed 5 bases from V and 6 bases from J, with 20 bases in between. V gene TRBV7-8 combines with J gene TRBJ2-1; D is ambiguous. The source material was peripheral blood, sampled 28 days after the second AZD1222 dose. This receptor was obtained from an adult who received the AZD1222 COVID-19 vaccine. The CDR3 spells CASSLTSIERRNEQFF. CDR3 in DNA: TGTGCCAGCAGCCTCACATCGATCGAAAGACGCAATGAGCAGTTCTTC.